Listed here are 7 T cell receptor beta chains from one sample, sequenced in a study of cytomegalovirus exposure and HLA in healthy donors. It was with 60 Vbeta and 13 Jbeta primers that the PCR ran. Method: immunoSEQ multiplex PCR; TCRdb's copy keeps in-frame clones and lacks some. The data show under 140,000 clones, around 85% seen once. What was sequenced was PBMCs. Receptors were obtained from a man aged 35-49 years in good health and CMV-seronegative.

The V and J genes are TRBV5-6 and TRBJ1-1; D gene unclear. V gave up 3 bases and J gave up 5 bases, with 17 bases separating them. The CDR3 spans 15 residues. Germline V lookup: CDR1 SGHDT, CDR2 YYEEEE. In DNA, the CDR3 is TGTGCCAGCAGCTCTTTAACAGATAAGCGGACTGAAGCTTTCTTT. Protein: CASSSLTDKRTEAFF.

This chain uses TRBV7-6 with TRBJ1-6; D is possibly TRBD1 (5 bases). The ends were cut back, 0 bases at V and 6 bases at J, with 21 bases in the middle. Germline CDR1 reads SGHVS; CDR2 reads FNYEAQ. The CDR3 sequence is 19 residues long. The CDR3 nucleotides are TGTGCCAGCAGCTTAGCTCAAGGGGTGACGGGGGTCGTTAATTCACCCCTCCACTTT. The encoded protein is CASSLAQGVTGVVNSPLHF.

The chain couples TRBV9 to TRBJ2-2, with TRBD1 matching over 8 bases. J was trimmed by 0 bases and V by 2 bases; bases with no gene match: 3. Germline V CDR1 and CDR2: SGDLS, YYNGEE. This CDR3 is 16 amino acids long. CDR3 sequence (DNA): TGTGCCAGCAGCGTCAGGGGACAGGCGAACACCGGGGAGCTGTTTTTT. Amino acid sequence: CASSVRGQANTGELFF.

This chain links TRBV6-1 with TRBJ2-3, with D possibly TRBD2 on 6 matching bases. The V end was cut by 4 bases, the J end by 2 bases, with 19 bases between. The CDR3 runs to 17 residues. Germline CDR1 MNHNS, CDR2 SASEGT. CDR3 sequence (DNA): TGTGCCAGCAGTGTCCTCGAGGGTGGGGGGTACACAGATACGCAGTATTTT. It yields the protein CASSVLEGGGYTDTQYF.

This chain uses TRBV28 with TRBJ1-2, with D maybe TRBD1 (5 bases). The CDR3 runs to 14 residues. With 1 base removed from V and 4 bases from J, the gap between germline ends came to 10 bases. CDR1 is MDHEN and CDR2 is SYDVKM in the germline V gene. The CDR3 bases are TGTGCCAGCAGTTTATACCAGGGTGGCTATGGCTACACCTTC. The encoded protein is CASSLYQGGYGYTF.

This clone is a singleton in its sample. This chain links TRBV6-1 with TRBJ2-7; 7 bases match TRBD1. Germline values: CDR1 MNHNS, CDR2 SASEGT. After removal of 6 bases from V and 3 bases from J, the junction contained 2 bases not matched to a gene. The CDR3 is 12 amino acids. In nucleotides, the CDR3 is TGTGCCAGCAGCCGGGACAGCTACGAGCAGTACTTC. Translation gives CASSRDSYEQYF.

This sequence joins TRBV28 and TRBJ1-5, with TRBD1 matching 8 bases. Germline V gene sequence: CDR1 MDHEN, CDR2 SYDVKM. There are 17 residues in the CDR3. The ends lost 6 bases at V and 2 bases at J; junction bases unmatched: 12. CDR3 in amino acids: CASSMGQDPRGNQPQHF. The CDR3, as DNA: TGTGCCAGCAGCATGGGACAGGATCCCCGAGGCAATCAGCCCCAGCATTTT. Full variable domain (outside the CDR3, taken from reference TRBV28 and TRBJ1-5): DVKVTQSSRYLVKRTGEKVFLECVQDMDHENMFWYRQDPGLGLRLIYFSYDVKMKEKGDIPEGYSVSREKKERFSLILESASTNQTSMYLCASSMGQDPRGNQPQHFGDGTRLSIL.